This TCR beta chain appears in the sequencing data of a study of blood T cell repertoires in COVID-19. Libraries were prepared by immunoSEQ multiplex PCR; TCRdb keeps only in-frame clonotypes and omits some of them. The sample contains roughly 60,000 clones, approximately 80% of which appear only once. Per the germline V gene, CDR1 is SNHLY and CDR2 is FYNNEI. The CDR3 is made up of 12 amino acids. V lost 3 bases to trimming and J lost 6 bases, with 8 bases between them. The chain couples TRBV2 to TRBJ1-2; no definite D call. Sample: peripheral blood. The clonotype originates from a man older than 75 with acute or convalescent COVID-19. This CDR3 is CASSETGDGYTF. The CDR3 nucleotides read TGTGCCAGCAGTGAGACGGGTGATGGCTACACCTTC.